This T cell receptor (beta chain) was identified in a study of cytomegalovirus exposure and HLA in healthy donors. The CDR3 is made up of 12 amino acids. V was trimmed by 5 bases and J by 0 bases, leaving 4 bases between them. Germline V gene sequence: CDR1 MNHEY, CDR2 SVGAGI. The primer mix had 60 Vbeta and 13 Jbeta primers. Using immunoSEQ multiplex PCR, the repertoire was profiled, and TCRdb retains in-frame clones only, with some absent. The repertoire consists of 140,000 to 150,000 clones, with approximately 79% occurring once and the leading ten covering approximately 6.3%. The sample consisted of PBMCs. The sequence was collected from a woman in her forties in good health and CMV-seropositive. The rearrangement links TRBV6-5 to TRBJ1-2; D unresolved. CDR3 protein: CASSPSNYGYTF. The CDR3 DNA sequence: TGTGCCAGCAGTCCATCTAACTATGGCTACACCTTC.